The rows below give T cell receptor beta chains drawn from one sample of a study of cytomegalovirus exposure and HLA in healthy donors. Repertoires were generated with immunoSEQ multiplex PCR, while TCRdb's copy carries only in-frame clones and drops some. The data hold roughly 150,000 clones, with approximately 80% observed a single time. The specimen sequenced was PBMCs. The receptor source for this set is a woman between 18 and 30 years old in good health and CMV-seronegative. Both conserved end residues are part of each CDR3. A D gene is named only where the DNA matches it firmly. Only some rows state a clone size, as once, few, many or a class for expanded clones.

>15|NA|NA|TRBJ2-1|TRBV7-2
TGTGCCAGCAGCTTAGGGGGGGAAATCGGGCATGAGCAGTTCTTC
CASSLGGEIGHEQFF
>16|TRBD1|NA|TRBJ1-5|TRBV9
TGTGCCAGCAGCGTAGGTCAGGGGGGCCCCTATCAGCCCCAGCATTTT
CASSVGQGGPYQPQHF
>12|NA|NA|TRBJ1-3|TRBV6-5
TGTGCCAGCAGGCCAGCTGGAAACACCATATATTTT
CASRPAGNTIYF
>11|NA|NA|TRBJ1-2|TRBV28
TGTGCCACCGGGACATTAGTAGGCTACACCTTC
CATGTLVGYTF
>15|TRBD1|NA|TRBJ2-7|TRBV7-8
TGTGCCAGCAGGGCACCCGGGACAGGGGGCGTCGAGCAGTACTTC
CASRAPGTGGVEQYF
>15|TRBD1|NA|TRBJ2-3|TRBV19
TGTGCCAGTAGTAGGGAGACAGGGGTCGCAGATACGCAGTATTTT
CASSRETGVADTQYF
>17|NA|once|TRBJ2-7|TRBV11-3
TGTGCCAGCAGTTACGACCTACAGGGCGAGGCCTACTACGAGCAGTACTTC
CASSYDLQGEAYYEQYF
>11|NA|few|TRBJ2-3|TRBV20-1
TGCAGTGCTAGTAGAAAAGATACGCAGTATTTT
CSASRKDTQYF
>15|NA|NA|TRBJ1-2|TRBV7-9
TGTGCCAGCAGGCCTGGACAGCGTACTAACTATGGCTACACCTTC
CASRPGQRTNYGYTF
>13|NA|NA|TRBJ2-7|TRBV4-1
TGCGCCAGCAGCCAAGATCTCGAGGCTCTAAAAGTCTTC
CASSQDLEALKVF
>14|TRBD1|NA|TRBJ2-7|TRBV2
TGTGCCAGCAGTGTCGGACAGGGGTCCTACGAGCAGTACTTC
CASSVGQGSYEQYF